This T cell receptor (beta chain) was identified during a study of identifying expanded T cells in peripheral blood. As for this clone: Its specificity is unknown.

Broader study findings: Across healthy donors, higher total template counts meant significantly greater roughly 2-week count variance.

The repertoire was sequenced with immunoSEQ multiplex PCR; TCRdb's copy has only in-frame clones and lacks some. This table has 100,000 to 150,000 clones, approximately 86% appearing once. This CDR3 contains 18 residues. Between the trimmed V and J ends, which lost 5 bases and 6 bases, there was a span of 25 bases. The V gene's germline CDR1 is LGHNA and CDR2 YNFKEQ. The receptor's source is a person aged 18 to 69 in good health. Sequencing was carried out using blood. The chain combines TRBV4-2 with TRBJ1-4; weak D call: TRBD1 (6 bases). For the CDR3, the DNA is TGTGCCAGCAGCTATCAGGTGGGGAGGACAGCTAGTGATGAAAAACTGTTTTTT. The encoded protein is CASSYQVGRTASDEKLFF.